This T cell receptor (beta chain) was profiled in a study of T cell changes during pregnancy in multiple sclerosis. Germline CDR1 is ENHRY and CDR2 is SYGVKD. Deletions cut 11 bases from V and 4 bases from J, with 15 bases between. The CDR3 has 13 amino acids. Measured with immunoSEQ multiplex PCR; TCRdb has only the in-frame clones, and not every one. The repertoire includes around 35,000 clones, around nine tenths of them detected once, and over 8.5% sits in the top ten. The receptor's source is a female donor with multiple sclerosis, enrolled in a pregnancy study. The sample was CD8+ T cells from peripheral blood mononuclear cells, taken before pregnancy. The chain recombines TRBV10-3 with TRBJ2-1, with a tentative D call TRBD1 (6 bases). The CDR3: CAASAGAYNEQFF. The DNA for the CDR3 is TGTGCCGCCTCGGCAGGGGCGTACAATGAGCAGTTCTTC.